The clone carrying this T cell receptor (beta chain) was observed at least ten times. Its antigen remains unknown. The CDR3 contains 16 residues. Germline CDR1 and CDR2: SGHTA and FQGTGA. V was trimmed by 2 bases and J by 0 bases, leaving 11 bases between them. This specimen comes from a study of T cells in Graves' hyperthyroidism and ophthalmopathy. The wider study: The authors collected peripheral blood at initial diagnosis, before any treatment. Findings and limits, study-wide: The blood repertoire included most of the expanded thyroid clonotypes above 0.001.

It was RNA transcripts that yielded the amplified TCR beta CDR3 regions. In the first-round RT-PCR of the TCR CDR3, the HTBI primer set was used. TCRdb called the multiplex PCR reads again in MiXCR, with one record for every CDR3 protein. Here the sample spans roughly 380,000 distinct CDR3 sequences, 11% to 15% being singletons. The clonotype originates from a woman aged 55 to 70 with Graves' hyperthyroidism. This chain connects TRBV7-3 to TRBJ2-4; perhaps TRBD2 as D (5 bases). Sequencing used blood. CDR3 nucleotides: TGTGCCAGCAGCTTACATAGCGTCTTAGCCAAAAACATTCAGTACTTC. Protein product: CASSLHSVLAKNIQYF.